The clone carrying this T cell receptor beta chain has only a few counts. This sample is drawn from a study of blood T cell repertoires in COVID-19. Study-wide background: The United States, Italy and Spain were the sources of the acute and convalescent COVID-19 samples. T cells, B-cell-depleted T cells, or PBMCs supplied cDNA or gDNA.

As handled by the study authors: Estimates of nucleated cell counts were drawn from the amplification of reference gene primers. Generated by immunoSEQ multiplex PCR, the TCRdb table keeps only in-frame clones and is missing some. That table supplies the V and J calls and clone size; D and trimming were determined from the DNA. The profile shows about 230,000 clones, roughly 80% of them singletons. This clonotype was sampled from a woman between 50 and 59 years old with acute or convalescent COVID-19. The sample taken for sequencing was peripheral blood.

In nucleotides, the CDR3 is TGTGCCAGCAGTGTGGGCTCCTCCTCTGGCTACACCTTC. Translating it yields CASSVGSSSGYTF. The gene calls are TRBV2 and TRBJ1-2; D unclear. This CDR3 has 13 amino acids. The V gene lost 4 bases and the J gene lost 7 bases, with 13 bases spanning the gap. The germline V gene has CDR1 SNHLY and CDR2 FYNNEI.